One sample yielded the 7 T cell receptor beta chains listed below, sequenced in a study of blood T cell repertoires in COVID-19. The table came from immunoSEQ multiplex PCR; TCRdb's copy has only in-frame clones and leaves some out. The sample shows 55,000 to 75,000 clones, 65% to 85% of them seen only once. Material: peripheral blood. Receptors originate from a man older than 75 with COVID-19, enrolled during active disease.

J is TRBJ2-1 and V is TRBV5-1, with 8 bases matching TRBD2. The V gene end was trimmed by 1 base and the J gene end by 7 bases; junction bases not matched to a gene: 1. Germline loops: CDR1 SGHRS, CDR2 YFSETQ. This CDR3 contains 13 residues. The CDR3 DNA is TGCGCCAGCAGCTTGTCGGGGGGGAATGAGCAGTTCTTC. Translation: CASSLSGGNEQFF.

V gene TRBV28 combines with J gene TRBJ2-5, with 14 bases that match TRBD2. With V trimmed by 5 bases and J by 5 bases, 10 bases remained unmatched. The CDR3 runs 17 residues. In germline, CDR1 is MDHEN, CDR2 SYDVKM. CDR3 bases: TGTGCCAGCAGTCCCGGGACTAGCGGGAGCTTGGGGGAGACCCAGTACTTC. Amino acid sequence: CASSPGTSGSLGETQYF.

The genes are TRBV10-1 and TRBJ2-5, with 8 bases lining up with TRBD2. The CDR3 length is 15 residues. The ends lost 4 bases at V and 2 bases at J; junction bases unmatched: 6. CDR1 is WNHNN and CDR2 is SYGVQD in the germline V gene (reference sequence). The CDR3: CASSVSSGHQETQYF. The CDR3 region has the DNA TGCGCCAGCAGTGTTTCTAGCGGGCATCAAGAGACCCAGTACTTC.

V gene TRBV12-5 combines with J gene TRBJ1-5; D is unclear. Trimming removed 1 base from V and 4 bases from J, with 5 bases in between. This CDR3 region has 13 residues. Germline V CDR1 and CDR2: LGHNT, FRNRAP. The CDR3 sequence is CASGLELNQPQHF. CDR3 bases: TGTGCTAGTGGTTTGGAACTTAATCAGCCCCAGCATTTT.

This clone was seen a few times. The chain employs TRBV27 and TRBJ1-2; 12 bases align to TRBD1. J lost 8 bases, V lost 4 bases, and 5 bases had no gene match. This CDR3 has 14 amino acids. Germline V gene sequence: CDR1 MNHEY, CDR2 SMNVEV (reference sequence). This chain's CDR3 is CASSYRDRGRGYTF. The CDR3 DNA is TGTGCCAGCAGTTACCGGGACAGGGGGCGAGGCTACACCTTC.

The chain employs TRBV5-1 and TRBJ1-2; a possible D gene is TRBD1 (5 bases). The germline V gene has CDR1 SGHRS and CDR2 YFSETQ. This CDR3 is built from 14 residues. Trimming cost V 1 base and J 3 bases, with 10 bases left between them. The CDR3 loop is CASSLRQGYYGYTF. CDR3 DNA: TGCGCCAGCAGCTTGCGGCAGGGTTACTATGGCTACACCTTC.

The genes are TRBV4-1 and TRBJ1-3; possibly TRBD1 for D (6 bases). V was pared by 1 base and J by 4 bases, with 20 bases between. Germline-derived CDR1 and CDR2 are MGHRA and YSYEKL. This CDR3 is 18 amino acids long. CDR3 sequence (DNA): TGCGCCAGCAGCCAAGGGGACAAACAACTCAGCCGCGGAAACACCATATATTTT. Translating it yields CASSQGDKQLSRGNTIYF.